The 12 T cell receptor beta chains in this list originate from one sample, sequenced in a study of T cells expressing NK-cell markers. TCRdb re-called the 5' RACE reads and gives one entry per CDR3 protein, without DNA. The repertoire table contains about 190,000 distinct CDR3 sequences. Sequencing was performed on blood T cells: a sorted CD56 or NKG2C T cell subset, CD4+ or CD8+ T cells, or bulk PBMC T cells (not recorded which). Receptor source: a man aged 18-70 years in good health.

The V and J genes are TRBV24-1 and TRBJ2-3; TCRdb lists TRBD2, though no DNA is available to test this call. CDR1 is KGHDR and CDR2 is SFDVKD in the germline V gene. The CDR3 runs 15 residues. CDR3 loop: CATSDPGLPDDTQYF.

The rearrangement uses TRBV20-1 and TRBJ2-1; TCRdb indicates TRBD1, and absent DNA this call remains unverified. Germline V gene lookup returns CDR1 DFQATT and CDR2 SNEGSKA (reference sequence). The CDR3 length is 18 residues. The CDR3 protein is CSARDRTGGRPSPLEQFF.

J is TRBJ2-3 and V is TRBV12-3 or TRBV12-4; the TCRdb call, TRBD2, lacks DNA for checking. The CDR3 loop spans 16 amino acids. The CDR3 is CASSSRAGGFTDTQYF.

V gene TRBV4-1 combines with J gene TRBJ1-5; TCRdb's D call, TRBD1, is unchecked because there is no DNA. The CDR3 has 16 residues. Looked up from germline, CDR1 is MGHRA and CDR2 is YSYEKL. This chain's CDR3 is CASSQYSGTGNQPQHF.

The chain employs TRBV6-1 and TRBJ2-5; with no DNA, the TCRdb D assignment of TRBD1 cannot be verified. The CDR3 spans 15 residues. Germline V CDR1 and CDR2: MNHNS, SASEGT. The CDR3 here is CASSGGTFGEETQYF.

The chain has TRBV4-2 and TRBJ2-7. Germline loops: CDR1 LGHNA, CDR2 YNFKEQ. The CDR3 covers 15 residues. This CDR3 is CASSQQLDSSYEQYF.

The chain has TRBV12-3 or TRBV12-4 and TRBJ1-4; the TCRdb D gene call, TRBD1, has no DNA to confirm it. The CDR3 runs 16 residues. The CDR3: CASSPDRGTTNEKLFF.

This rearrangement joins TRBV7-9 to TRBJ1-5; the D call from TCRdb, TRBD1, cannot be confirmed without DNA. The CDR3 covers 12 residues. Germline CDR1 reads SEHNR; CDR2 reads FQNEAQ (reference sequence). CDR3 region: CASSSTRRPQHF. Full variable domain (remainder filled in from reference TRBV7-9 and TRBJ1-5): DTGVSQNPRHKITKRGQNVTFRCDPISEHNRLYWYRQTLGQGPEFLTYFQNEAQLEKSRLLSDRFSAERPKGSFSTLEIQRTEQGDSAMYLCASSSTRRPQHFGDGTRLSIL.

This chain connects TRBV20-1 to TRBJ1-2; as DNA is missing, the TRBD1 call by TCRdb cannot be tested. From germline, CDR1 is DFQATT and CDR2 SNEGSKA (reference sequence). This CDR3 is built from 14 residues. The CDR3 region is CSALGGKDNYGYTF.

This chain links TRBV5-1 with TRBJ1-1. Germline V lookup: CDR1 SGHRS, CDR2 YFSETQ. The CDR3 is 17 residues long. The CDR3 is CASSLDGSTPTNTEAFF.

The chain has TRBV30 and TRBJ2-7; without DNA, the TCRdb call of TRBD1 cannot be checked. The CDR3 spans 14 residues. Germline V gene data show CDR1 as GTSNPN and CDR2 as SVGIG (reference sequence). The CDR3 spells CAWSVRLSAYEQYF. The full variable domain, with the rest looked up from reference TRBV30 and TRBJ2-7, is SQTIHQWPATLVQPVGSPLSLECTVEGTSNPNLYWYRQAAGRGLQLLFYSVGIGQISSEVPQNLSASRPQDRQFILSSKKLLLSDSGFYLCAWSVRLSAYEQYFGPGTRLTVT.

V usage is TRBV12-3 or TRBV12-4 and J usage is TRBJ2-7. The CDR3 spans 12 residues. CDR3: CASSSGVYEQYF.